This TCR beta chain is drawn from a study of blood T cell repertoires in COVID-19. Study summary: Italy, Spain and the United States were the sources of the convalescent and acute COVID-19 samples. The analysed material was cDNA or gDNA that came from T cells, B-cell-depleted T cells, or PBMCs.

Per germline, CDR1 KGHSH and CDR2 LQKENI. V gave up 4 bases and J gave up 4 bases; unmatched junction bases: 10. This CDR3 spans 16 amino acids. Using immunoSEQ multiplex PCR, the repertoire was profiled, and TCRdb retains in-frame clones only, with some absent. Of roughly 250,000 clones in the sample, more than 70% are singletons; the top ten hold roughly 8.6%. The origin of this receptor is a man aged 40-55 years with active or convalescent COVID-19. The specimen was peripheral blood. The chain combines TRBV18 with TRBJ2-7; 10 nucleotides agree with TRBD1. Written as DNA, the CDR3 is TGTGCCAGCTCACGGTCCGGGACAGGGGACTTTTACGAGCAGTACTTC. Protein sequence: CASSRSGTGDFYEQYF.